The clone carrying this TCR beta chain came up many times. These data come from a study of Graves' ophthalmopathy and Graves' hyperthyroidism. Per the germline V gene, CDR1 is LNHDA and CDR2 is SQIVND (reference sequence). Trimming left V 1 base short and J 3 bases short, with 10 bases between. The CDR3 sequence is 14 residues long. Beta-chain TCR CDR3 regions were amplified from RNA transcripts. HTBI-primed first-round RT-PCR preceded second-round multiplex PCR. In TCRdb, the multiplex PCR reads were re-called with MiXCR into one record per CDR3 protein. The repertoire has 620,000 or so distinct CDR3 sequences, around a fifth of them found once; the top ten carry more than 5.5%.

The sequencing sample was made of peripheral blood. The chain couples TRBV19 to TRBJ2-7, with D perhaps matching TRBD1 (6 bases). The origin of this receptor is a woman aged 18-30 years with stable Graves' hyperthyroidism. Some clones in this sample may be carry-over from other donors' samples. CDR3 sequence: CASSIADSIYEQYF. CDR3 bases: TGTGCCAGTAGTATAGCGGACAGCATCTACGAGCAGTACTTC. The full variable domain, rest sourced from reference TRBV19 and TRBJ2-7, is DGGITQSPKYLFRKEGQNVTLSCEQNLNHDAMYWYRQDPGQGLRLIYYSQIVNDFQKGDIAEGYSVSREKKESFPLTVTSAQKNPTAFYLCASSIADSIYEQYFGPGTRLTVT.